This T cell receptor beta chain was observed in a study of cytomegalovirus exposure and HLA in healthy donors. Study outcomes and limitations: Presence/absence results assume similar sequencing depth per donor, which may not hold. Within an earlier analysis, most TCR beta V segments proved productive either about 90% or about 30% of the time.

Regarding this clone: Antigen: not known.

PCR employed 60 Vbeta and 13 Jbeta primers. Generated by immunoSEQ multiplex PCR, the TCRdb table keeps only in-frame clones and is missing some. The sample carries 65,000 to 95,000 clones, 78% recorded once. CDR1 and CDR2 (germline): MNHEY, SVGAGI. The CDR3 has 15 residues. The TCR comes from a male donor in good health and CMV-seropositive. The specimen was PBMCs. The chain is built from TRBV6-5 and TRBJ2-5, with a tentative D call TRBD2 (7 bases). Matching the DNA end better, TRBJ2-7 makes the J call doubtful. The CDR3 loop reads CASTPWRGLSYEQYF. CDR3 DNA: TGTGCCAGCACTCCATGGCGGGGGCTGTCCTACGAGCAGTACTTC.